The clone carrying this T cell receptor (beta chain) was counted at least ten times. Its target is unknown. This sample was included in a study of CD8 T cells in ankylosing spondylitis. Study-wide findings and caveats: The authors found the disease-linked clones to be CD8+ and relatively rare in peripheral blood. A number of the motif variants had already been described in reactive arthritis synovial fluid and blood. The authors reported significant enrichment of disease-linked clones in matched ankylosing spondylitis synovial fluid.

It was by quantitative 5'-RACE with molecular barcodes that TCR beta libraries were made. TCRdb re-called the 5' RACE reads through MiXCR, storing one row per CDR3 protein. The sample lists 110,000 to 150,000 distinct CDR3 sequences, roughly 8.4% occurring once. Deletions cut 7 bases from V and 3 bases from J, with 12 bases between. Germline CDR1 MRHNA, CDR2 SNTAGT. The CDR3 runs to 14 residues. This chain connects TRBV6-4 to TRBJ1-4; D may be TRBD1 (5 bases). The clonotype was recovered from a male donor with ankylosing spondylitis. Sequenced material: synovial fluid, either unsorted or a sorted T cell fraction (not recorded which). The CDR3 DNA follows: TGTGCCAGCACCCCGGGGCCACCTAATGAAAAACTGTTTTTT. Its translation is CASTPGPPNEKLFF.